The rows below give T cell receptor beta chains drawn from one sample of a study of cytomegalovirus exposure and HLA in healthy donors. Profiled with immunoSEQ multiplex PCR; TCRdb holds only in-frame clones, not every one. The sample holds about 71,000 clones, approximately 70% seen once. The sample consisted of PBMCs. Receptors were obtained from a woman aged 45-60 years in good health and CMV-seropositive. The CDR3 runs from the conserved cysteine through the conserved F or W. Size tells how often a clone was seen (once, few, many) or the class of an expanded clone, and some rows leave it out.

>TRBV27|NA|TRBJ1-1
CASSQRGALNTEAFF
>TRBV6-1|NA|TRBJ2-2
CASSESWTGFAGELFF
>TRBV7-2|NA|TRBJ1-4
CASSPPPHEKLFF
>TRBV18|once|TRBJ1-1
CASSPLISGTGGTEAFF
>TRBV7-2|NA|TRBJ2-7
CASSKQAGSSYEQYF
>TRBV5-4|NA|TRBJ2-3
CASSPYQEADTQYF
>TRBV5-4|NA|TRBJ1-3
CASYLGGASGNTIYF
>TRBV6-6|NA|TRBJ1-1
CASHSPTGSTEAFF
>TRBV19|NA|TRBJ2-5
CASSIGSIGRPQETQYF
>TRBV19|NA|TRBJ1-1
CASTRTGTEAFF
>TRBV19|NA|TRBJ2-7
CASSIPGQSSYEQYF
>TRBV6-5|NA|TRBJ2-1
CASSATDSSYNEQFF
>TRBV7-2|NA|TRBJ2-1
CASKTIPGPPGDEQFF